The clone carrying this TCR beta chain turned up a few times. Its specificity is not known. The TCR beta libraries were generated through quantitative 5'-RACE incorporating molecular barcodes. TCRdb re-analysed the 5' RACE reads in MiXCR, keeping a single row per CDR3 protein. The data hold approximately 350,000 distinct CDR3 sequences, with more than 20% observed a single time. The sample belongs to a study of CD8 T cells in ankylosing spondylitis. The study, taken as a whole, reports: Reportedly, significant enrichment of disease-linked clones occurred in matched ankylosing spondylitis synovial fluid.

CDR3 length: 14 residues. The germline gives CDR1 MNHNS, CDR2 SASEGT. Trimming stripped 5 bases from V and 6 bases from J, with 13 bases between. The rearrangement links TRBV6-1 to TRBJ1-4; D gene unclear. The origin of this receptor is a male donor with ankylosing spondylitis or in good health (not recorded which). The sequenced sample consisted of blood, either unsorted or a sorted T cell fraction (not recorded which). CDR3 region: CASSLTGPDEKLFF. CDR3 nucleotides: TGTGCCAGCAGTCTAACCGGGCCGGATGAAAAACTGTTTTTT.